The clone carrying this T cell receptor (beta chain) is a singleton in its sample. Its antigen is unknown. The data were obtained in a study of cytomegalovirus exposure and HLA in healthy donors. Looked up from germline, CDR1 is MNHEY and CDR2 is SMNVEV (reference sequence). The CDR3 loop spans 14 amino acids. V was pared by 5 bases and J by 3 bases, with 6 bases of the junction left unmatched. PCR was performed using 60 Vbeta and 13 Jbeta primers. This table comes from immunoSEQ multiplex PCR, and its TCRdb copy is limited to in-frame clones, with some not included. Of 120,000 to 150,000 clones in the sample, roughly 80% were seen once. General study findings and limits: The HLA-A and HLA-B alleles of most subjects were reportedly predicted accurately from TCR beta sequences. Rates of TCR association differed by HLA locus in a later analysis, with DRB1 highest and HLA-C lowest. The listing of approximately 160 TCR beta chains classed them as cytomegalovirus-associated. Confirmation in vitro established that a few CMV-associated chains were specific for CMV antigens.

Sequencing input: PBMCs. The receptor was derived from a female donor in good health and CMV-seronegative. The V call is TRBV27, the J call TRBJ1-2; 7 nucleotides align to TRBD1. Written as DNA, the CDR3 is TGTGCCAGCAGTCGGACGACAGGGTACTATGGCTACACCTTC. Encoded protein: CASSRTTGYYGYTF.